The sequence of this T cell receptor (beta chain) was determined in a study of blood T cell repertoires in COVID-19. Study at large: Both acute and convalescent COVID-19 samples were obtained from the United States, Italy and Spain.

Individuals aged about 18 to 89 years were recruited from 24 US areas. Cohorts were based on clinical histories the participants reported. Clones were sequenced by immunoSEQ multiplex PCR, and TCRdb holds only the in-frame ones, with some missing. This repertoire shows 350,000 to 400,000 clones, roughly 87% found once; its top ten account for 2.5% to 3%. The CDR3 is 14 amino acids. The germline V gene encodes CDR1 SGHRS and CDR2 YFSETQ. J gave up 7 bases and V 3 bases, and 2 bases lay outside the gene matches. The chain is built from TRBV5-1 and TRBJ2-1, with 12 bases matching TRBD2. The clonotype originates from a woman younger than 45 who had recovered from COVID-19. Material: PBMCs or T cells enriched from blood (not recorded which). The DNA for the CDR3 is TGCGCCAGCAGCTCTAGCGGGAGGGTAAATGAGCAGTTCTTC. Its translation is CASSSSGRVNEQFF.